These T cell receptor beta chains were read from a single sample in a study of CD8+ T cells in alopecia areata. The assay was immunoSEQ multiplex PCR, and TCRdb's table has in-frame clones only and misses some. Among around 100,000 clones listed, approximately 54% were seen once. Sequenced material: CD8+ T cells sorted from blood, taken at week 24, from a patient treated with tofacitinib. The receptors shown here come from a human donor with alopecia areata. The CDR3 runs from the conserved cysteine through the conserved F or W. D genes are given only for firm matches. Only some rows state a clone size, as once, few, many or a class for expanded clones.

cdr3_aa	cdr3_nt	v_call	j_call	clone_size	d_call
CASSLGTDTQYF	TGTGCCAGCAGTTTAGGGACAGATACGCAGTATTTT	TRBV27	TRBJ2-3	NA	NA
CASSSGPNYEQYF	TGTGCCAGCAGCAGCGGACCCAACTACGAGCAGTACTTC	TRBV4-2	TRBJ2-7	NA	NA
CASSFSGLLYNEQFF	TGTGCCAGCAGCTTCAGTGGGCTCCTCTACAATGAGCAGTTCTTC	TRBV13	TRBJ2-1	NA	NA
CASSETGSPAHEQYF	TGTGCCAGCAGCGAAACCGGGAGTCCGGCCCACGAGCAGTACTTC	TRBV27	TRBJ2-7	few	NA
CASRSVPPYEQYF	TGTGCCAGCAGATCGGTTCCCCCCTACGAGCAGTACTTC	TRBV9	TRBJ2-7	few	NA
CASSVGGINGYTF	TGTGCCAGCAGCGTAGGTGGGATCAATGGCTACACCTTC	TRBV9	TRBJ1-2	NA	NA
CAWSVLDLGTDTQYF	TGTGCCTGGAGTGTACTGGACCTCGGGACAGATACGCAGTATTTT	TRBV30	TRBJ2-3	NA	NA
CAGRDRGSYGYTF	TGTGCCGGCCGGGACAGGGGATCCTATGGCTACACCTTC	TRBV30	TRBJ1-2	NA	TRBD1
CASSDTGTSGYGYTF	TGTGCCAGCAGTGATACTGGGACCTCCGGCTATGGCTACACCTTC	TRBV2	TRBJ1-2	NA	NA
CAWSSGQTSNQPQHF	TGTGCCTGGAGTTCTGGTCAGACCAGCAATCAGCCCCAGCATTTT	TRBV30	TRBJ1-5	NA	NA
CASAPETGVFGANVLTF	TGTGCCAGCGCACCCGAGACGGGGGTTTTTGGGGCCAACGTCCTGACTTTC	TRBV27	TRBJ2-6	NA	NA
CAWIGTGEAYEQYF	TGTGCCTGGATCGGGACAGGGGAAGCCTACGAGCAGTACTTC	TRBV30	TRBJ2-7	once	TRBD1
CASSERPGLRNQPQHF	TGTGCCAGCAGTGAAAGACCAGGGCTCCGGAATCAGCCCCAGCATTTT	TRBV6-1	TRBJ1-5	NA	NA
CASSLKQGLKEKLFF	TGCGCCAGCAGTCTGAAACAGGGCTTAAAGGAAAAACTGTTTTTT	TRBV4-1	TRBJ1-4	NA	NA
CAIKRTDRDEQFF	TGTGCCATCAAACGGACCGATAGGGATGAGCAGTTCTTC	TRBV10-3	TRBJ2-1	once	NA
CASSSGPNYEQYF	TGTGCCAGCAGCAGCGGACCCAACTACGAGCAGTACTTC	TRBV7-8	TRBJ2-7	few	NA
CATSRDTRSYNEQFF	TGTGCCACCAGCAGAGACACTAGATCCTACAATGAGCAGTTCTTC	TRBV15	TRBJ2-1	few	NA
CASSFRYRADTGELFF	TGTGCCAGCAGTTTTCGGTACAGGGCGGACACCGGGGAGCTGTTTTTT	TRBV27	TRBJ2-2	NA	NA
CSVPDSSNYGYTF	TGCAGCGTACCCGACAGCTCTAACTATGGCTACACCTTC	TRBV29-1	TRBJ1-2	NA	NA
CASSEGKGQGLSAREQYF	TGTGCCAGCAGTGAGGGTAAGGGACAGGGCCTCTCTGCGCGGGAGCAGTACTTC	TRBV2	TRBJ2-7	once	TRBD1
CASSQDEPGRENTGELFF	TGCGCCAGCAGCCAAGATGAGCCAGGAAGGGAGAACACCGGGGAGCTGTTTTTT	TRBV4-1	TRBJ2-2	few	NA
CASSLSFANSGANVLTF	TGTGCCAGCAGTTTATCGTTTGCGAACTCTGGGGCCAACGTCCTGACTTTC	TRBV27	TRBJ2-6	NA	NA
CASSVGGGILNTEAFF	TGTGCCAGCAGCGTAGGGGGAGGGATCCTGAACACTGAAGCTTTCTTT	TRBV9	TRBJ1-1	NA	NA
CASSQERLRGENTEAFF	TGCGCCAGCAGCCAGGAAAGGTTGAGGGGCGAGAACACTGAAGCTTTCTTT	TRBV4-3	TRBJ1-1	few	NA
CASSLIPGQGFTEAFF	TGTGCCAGCAGCTTAATCCCCGGACAGGGTTTCACTGAAGCTTTCTTT	TRBV7-3	TRBJ1-1	NA	TRBD1
CASSQPGQGDYGYTF	TGCGCCAGCAGTCAACCAGGACAGGGGGATTATGGCTACACCTTC	TRBV23-1	TRBJ1-2	few	TRBD1
CASSEGGGTEAFF	TGTGCCAGCAGCGAGGGCGGGGGCACTGAAGCTTTCTTT	TRBV9	TRBJ1-1	NA	NA
CAWGQGRTDTQYF	TGTGCCTGGGGACAGGGCCGGACAGATACGCAGTATTTT	TRBV30	TRBJ2-3	NA	TRBD1
CASSDRDNSPLHF	TGTGCCAGCAGTGACAGGGATAATTCACCCCTCCACTTT	TRBV6-6	TRBJ1-6	many	TRBD1
CASSPLTDSEGYSNQPQHF	TGTGCCAGCAGCCCCTTGACAGATTCAGAAGGTTATAGCAATCAGCCCCAGCATTTT	TRBV5-7	TRBJ1-5	NA	NA
CASSTGGGWYNEQFF	TGTGCCAGCAGCACCGGGGGGGGTTGGTACAATGAGCAGTTCTTC	TRBV11-2	TRBJ2-1	NA	TRBD2
CASSQKTGRGGETQYF	TGCGCCAGCAGCCAAAAAACAGGTCGGGGAGGAGAGACCCAGTACTTC	TRBV4-1	TRBJ2-5	NA	NA
CASSKSQVLGGGSTDTQYF	TGTGCCAGCAGCAAATCCCAAGTTTTGGGCGGGGGGAGCACAGATACGCAGTATTTT	TRBV13	TRBJ2-3	NA	TRBD2
CAISDQRGVLYEQYF	TGTGCCATCAGTGACCAGCGGGGGGTTCTCTACGAGCAGTACTTC	TRBV10-3	TRBJ2-7	medium-sized	TRBD2
CASSEAGRGAVETQYF	TGTGCCAGCAGTGAAGCGGGGCGGGGGGCCGTAGAGACCCAGTACTTC	TRBV2	TRBJ2-5	few	TRBD2